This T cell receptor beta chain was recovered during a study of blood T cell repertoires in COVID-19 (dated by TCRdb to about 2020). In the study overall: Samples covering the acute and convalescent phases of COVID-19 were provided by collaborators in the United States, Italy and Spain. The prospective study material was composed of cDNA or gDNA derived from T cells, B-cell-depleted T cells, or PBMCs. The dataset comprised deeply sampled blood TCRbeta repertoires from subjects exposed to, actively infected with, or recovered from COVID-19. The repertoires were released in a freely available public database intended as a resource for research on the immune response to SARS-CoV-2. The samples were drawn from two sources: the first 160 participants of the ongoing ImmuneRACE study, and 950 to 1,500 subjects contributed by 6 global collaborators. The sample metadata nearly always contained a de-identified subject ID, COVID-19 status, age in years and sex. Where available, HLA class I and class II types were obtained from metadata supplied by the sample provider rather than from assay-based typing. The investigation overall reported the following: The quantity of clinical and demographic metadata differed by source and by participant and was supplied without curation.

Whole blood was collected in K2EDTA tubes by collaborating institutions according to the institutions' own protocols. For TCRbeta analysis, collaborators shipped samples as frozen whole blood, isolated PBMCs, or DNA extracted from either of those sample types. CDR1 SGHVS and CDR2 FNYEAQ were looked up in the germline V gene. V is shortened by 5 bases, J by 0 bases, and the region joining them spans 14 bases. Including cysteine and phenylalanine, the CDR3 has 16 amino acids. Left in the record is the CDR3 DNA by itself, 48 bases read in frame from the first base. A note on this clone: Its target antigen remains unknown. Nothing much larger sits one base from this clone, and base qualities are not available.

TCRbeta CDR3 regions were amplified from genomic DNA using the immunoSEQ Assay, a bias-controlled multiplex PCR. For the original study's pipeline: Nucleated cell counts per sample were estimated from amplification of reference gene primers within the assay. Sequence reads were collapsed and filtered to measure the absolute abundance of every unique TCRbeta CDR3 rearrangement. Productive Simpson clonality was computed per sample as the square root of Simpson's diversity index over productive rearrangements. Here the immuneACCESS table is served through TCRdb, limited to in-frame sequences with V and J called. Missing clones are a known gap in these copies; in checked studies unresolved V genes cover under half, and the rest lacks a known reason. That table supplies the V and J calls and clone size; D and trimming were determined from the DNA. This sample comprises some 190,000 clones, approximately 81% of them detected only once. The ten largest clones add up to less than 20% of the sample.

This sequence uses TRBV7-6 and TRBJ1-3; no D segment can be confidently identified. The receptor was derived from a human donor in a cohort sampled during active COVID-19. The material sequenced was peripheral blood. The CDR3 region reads CASSAWERYSGNTIYF. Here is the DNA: TGTGCCAGCAGCGCCTGGGAGCGCTACTCTGGAAACACCATATATTTT.